The sequence of this T cell receptor (beta chain) was determined in a study of CD8+ T cells in alopecia areata. Broader study findings: Scalp clonality and expanded CD8+ clones among the top 100 were significantly decreased by tofacitinib.

Reverse transcription of extracted RNA yielded cDNA, which provided the sequencing template. Profiling relied on immunoSEQ multiplex PCR, and the TCRdb table lists in-frame clones only, not all of them. Of approximately 140,000 clones in the sample, approximately 80% were seen once. Treatment noted: oral pan-JAK inhibitor, 5-10 mg twice daily. Specimens obtained from alopecia areata patients comprised lesional scalp punch biopsies and peripheral blood. J was trimmed by 2 bases and V by 4 bases; bases with no gene match: 4. Per the germline V gene, CDR1 is SGHRS and CDR2 is YFSETQ. The CDR3 runs to 14 residues. For this clone: Its antigen is currently unknown.

The TCR originated in a human donor with alopecia areata. This rearrangement joins TRBV5-1 to TRBJ2-7; 9 bases map to TRBD1. The sequencing here drew on CD8+ T cells sorted from blood, taken at week 4, from a patient treated with tofacitinib. DNA of the CDR3: TGCGCCAGCAGCGAGGGACAGGGTCCCTACGAGCAGTACTTC. Translating gives CASSEGQGPYEQYF.